These 16 T cell receptor beta chains came from one sample sequenced in a study of blood T cell repertoires in COVID-19 (dated by TCRdb to the early 2020s). The library was built by means of the immunoSEQ multiplex PCR assay. The table was pulled from immuneACCESS by TCRdb, which kept in-frame rearrangements only. Such tables lose some clones; where checked, under half of the loss comes from unresolved V genes, and the rest has no known cause. For this sample there are 85,000 to 130,000 clones; about nine tenths appear just once. About 15% of the sample lies in the top ten. Specimen: peripheral blood. Receptors were obtained from a man in his fifties or sixties with acute or convalescent COVID-19.

V is TRBV28 and J is TRBJ1-2; D remains ambiguous. V lost 3 bases, J lost 2 bases, and 10 bases lay in between. The CDR3 is 14 amino acids. Germline V CDR1 and CDR2: MDHEN, SYDVKM. CDR3 nucleotide sequence: TGTGCCAGCAGTTTCGGAGGGTCAAACTATGGCTACACCTTC. This encodes CASSFGGSNYGYTF.

This clone was seen once. This sequence joins TRBV2 and TRBJ2-1, with 10 nucleotides matching TRBD2. The V gene's germline CDR1 is SNHLY and CDR2 FYNNEI. The CDR3 has 14 amino acids. V lost 6 bases to trimming and J lost 8 bases; unmatched junction nucleotides: 7. CDR3: CASRGLAVLDEQFF. CDR3 sequence (DNA): TGTGCCAGCAGAGGACTAGCGGTTCTCGATGAGCAGTTCTTC.

The chain is built from TRBV12-2 and TRBJ2-3; the table's D call, TRBD2, has no DNA check behind it. TRBV12-2 is an annotated pseudogene. There are 16 residues in the CDR3. The CDR3 nucleotides read TGTGCAAGTCGCCCCCGGAAACGGGAGAGGACAGATACGCAGTATTTT. Amino acids: CASRPRKRERTDTQYF.

The chain combines TRBV6-5 with TRBJ2-7; 7 positions agree with TRBD1. CDR1 is MNHEY and CDR2 is SVGAGI in the germline V gene. The length of the CDR3 is 15 residues. V lost 4 bases to trimming and J lost 4 bases; unmatched junction nucleotides: 10. CDR3 loop: CASSLRDRDSYEQYF. CDR3 bases: TGTGCCAGCAGTTTACGGGACAGAGACTCATACGAGCAGTACTTC.

DNA of the CDR3: TGTGCCAGCACCAGGGACTGCGAGCAGTACTTC. This encodes CASTRDCEQYF. The chain links TRBV21-1 to TRBJ2-7; TRBD2, the D gene given by the table, was not confirmed from the DNA. TRBV21-1 is a listed pseudogene. This CDR3 comprises 11 residues.

CDR3 residues: CATSRGQYEQYF. The CDR3 nucleotides read TGTGCCACCAGCAGAGGCCAGTACGAGCAGTACTTC. The chain joins TRBV15 to TRBJ2-7; D gene uncertain. The CDR3 totals 12 residues. Germline assignment: CDR1 LNHNV and CDR2 YYDKDF (reference sequence). V lost 1 base and J 4 bases, leaving 5 bases between the germline ends.

The V call is TRBV7-9, the J call TRBJ2-3; D uncertain. The ends were cut back, 2 bases at V and 6 bases at J, with 9 bases in the middle. Germline V CDR1 and CDR2: SEHNR, FQNEAQ (reference sequence). CDR3 size: 13 residues. CDR3: CASSLSQWDTQYF. The CDR3 DNA is TGTGCCAGCAGCTTATCCCAGTGGGATACGCAGTATTTT. Complete variable domain (other parts from reference TRBV7-9 and TRBJ2-3): DTGVSQNPRHKITKRGQNVTFRCDPISEHNRLYWYRQTLGQGPEFLTYFQNEAQLEKSRLLSDRFSAERPKGSFSTLEIQRTEQGDSAMYLCASSLSQWDTQYFGPGTRLTVL.

The genes are TRBV28 and TRBJ1-1; no reliable D call. The CDR3 length is 12 residues. Looked up from germline, CDR1 is MDHEN and CDR2 is SYDVKM. The V end was cut by 10 bases, the J end by 1 base, with 10 bases between. CDR3 amino acids: CATDRWNTEAFF. For the CDR3, the DNA is TGTGCCACCGATCGGTGGAACACTGAAGCTTTCTTT.

The chain is built from TRBV15 and TRBJ2-1; no reliable D call. The CDR3 runs 13 residues. With 4 bases removed from V and 5 bases from J, the gap between germline ends came to 9 bases. Germline-derived CDR1 and CDR2 are LNHNV and YYDKDF (reference sequence). CDR3 loop: CATSNIIHNEQFF. The DNA for the CDR3 is TGTGCCACCAGCAATATAATCCACAATGAGCAGTTCTTC.

CDR3 protein: CASSLGTSLNNEQFF. The DNA of the CDR3 is TGTGCCAGCAGCTTGGGGACTAGCCTCAACAATGAGCAGTTCTTC. The J gene is TRBJ2-1, the V gene TRBV5-4; TRBD2 agrees at 8 bases. Losses at the gene ends were 0 bases for V and 5 bases for J; bases not matched to a gene: 4. Per the germline V gene, CDR1 is SGHNT and CDR2 is YYREEE (reference sequence). The CDR3 has 15 amino acids.

This sequence joins TRBV11-3 and TRBJ2-3; TRBD2 aligns across 12 bases. Germline V CDR1 and CDR2: SGHNT, YENEEA. The CDR3 totals 17 residues. V gave up 3 bases and J gave up 2 bases; unmatched junction bases: 6. CDR3 DNA sequence: TGTGCCAGCAGCTTCCGGACTAGCGGGATTTTCACAGATACGCAGTATTTT. Translating it yields CASSFRTSGIFTDTQYF.

This clone has more than one count but fewer than ten. The chain recombines TRBV3-1 (or the pseudogene TRBV3-2) with TRBJ2-2; 8 bases line up with TRBD1. The germline gives CDR1 LGHDT, CDR2 YNNKEL (reference sequence). V dropped 1 base and J dropped 7; count of bases not matched to a gene: 8. The CDR3 totals 16 residues. CDR3: CASSQGTGGEVGELFF. CDR3 nucleotide sequence: TGTGCCAGCAGCCAAGGAACAGGGGGAGAAGTCGGGGAGCTGTTTTTT.

This clone has more than one count but fewer than ten. The rearrangement links TRBV3-1 (or the pseudogene TRBV3-2) to TRBJ2-5, with 8 nucleotides matching TRBD2. The CDR3 covers 15 residues. Unmatched junction bases numbered 2, after V lost 1 base and J lost 1 base. The germline V gene has CDR1 LGHDT and CDR2 YNNKEL (reference sequence). The CDR3 reads CASSQATSGQETQYF. CDR3 in DNA: TGTGCCAGCAGCCAAGCCACTAGCGGCCAAGAGACCCAGTACTTC.

The V and J genes are TRBV9 and TRBJ2-7; possibly TRBD2 for D (5 bases). Germline assignment: CDR1 SGDLS and CDR2 YYNGEE. Trimming took 4 bases from V and 3 from J, leaving 14 bases between them. The CDR3 length is 14 residues. The CDR3: CASSPGVDLYEQYF. The CDR3 DNA follows: TGTGCCAGCAGCCCCGGGGTGGACCTCTACGAGCAGTACTTC.

The chain couples TRBV19 to TRBJ2-3, with 8 positions matching TRBD2. The germline CDR1 and CDR2 sequences are LNHDA and SQIVND (reference sequence). With V trimmed by 11 bases and J by 3 bases, 10 bases remained unmatched. This CDR3 comprises 14 residues. Here the CDR3 DNA reads TGTGCCGTCGGGAGGGAGGGAGGGACAGATACGCAGTATTTT. The encoded protein is CAVGREGGTDTQYF. The full variable domain, its missing parts supplied by reference TRBV19 and TRBJ2-3, is DGGITQSPKYLFRKEGQNVTLSCEQNLNHDAMYWYRQDPGQGLRLIYYSQIVNDFQKGDIAEGYSVSREKKESFPLTVTSAQKNPTAFYLCAVGREGGTDTQYFGPGTRLTVL.

This rearrangement joins TRBV18 to TRBJ2-4; 7 nucleotides line up with TRBD1. CDR3 length: 18 residues. With V trimmed by 1 base and J by 0 bases, 9 bases remained unmatched. From germline, CDR1 is KGHSH and CDR2 LQKENI. CDR3 nucleotide sequence: TGTGCCAGCTCACCACTCCCGCAGGGGGTGTTAGCCAAAAACATTCAGTACTTC. Residues: CASSPLPQGVLAKNIQYF.